This T cell receptor beta chain was retrieved from a study of T-cell reconstitution after alpha-beta-depleted transplantation in children. The TCRbeta library was prepared with unique molecular identifiers. TCRdb itself ran the PCR reads through MiXCR, one entry per CDR3 protein. The sample holds roughly 400,000 distinct CDR3 sequences; around 20% are singletons and the top ten take 3% to 4.5%. The CDR3 contains 15 residues. V was pared by 7 bases and J by 1 base, with 10 bases of the junction left unmatched. Here the sequenced sample was PBMCs from the stem cell graft donor, taken from the stem cell graft. The chain joins TRBV12-3 or TRBV12-4 to TRBJ2-7, with TRBD1 matching 7 bases. The sequence was obtained from a human donor who donated a stem cell graft to a child with acute myeloid leukemia. This CDR3 reads CASTVTGKRSYEQYF. CDR3 bases: TGTGCCAGCACCGTGACAGGGAAGAGATCCTACGAGCAGTACTTC.